A single sample gave rise to the 10 T cell receptor beta chains below, sequenced in a study of breast tumors, draining lymph nodes, adjacent tissues. Each CDR3 protein is one row after TCRdb ran MiXCR on the multiplex PCR reads. The profile covers about 22,000 distinct CDR3 sequences, with about two fifths appearing a single time and approximately 25% taken by the ten largest. Sequences were obtained from breast tumor tissue. Every receptor here comes from a female donor with breast cancer. Some clones in this sample may be carry-over from other donors' samples.

This chain joins TRBV20-1 and TRBJ2-3, with 7 bases fitting TRBD1. V gave up 3 bases and J gave up 3 bases; unmatched junction bases: 12. This CDR3 contains 16 residues. Germline assignment: CDR1 DFQATT and CDR2 SNEGSKA (reference sequence). CDR3 coding DNA: TGCAGTGCTAGGAGGGATAAGGGGGCCACAACAGATACGCAGTATTTT. Protein: CSARRDKGATTDTQYF.

The chain combines TRBV20-1 with TRBJ2-1, with 11 positions matching TRBD2. Germline values: CDR1 DFQATT, CDR2 SNEGSKA (reference sequence). CDR3 length equals 15 residues. CDR3 in DNA: TGCGGTTCCTACCCCGGGACTAGCGGCTACAATGAGCAGTTCTTC. This encodes CGSYPGTSGYNEQFF.

This clonotype is categorized as medium-sized (0.01 to 0.1%). This chain joins TRBV2 and TRBJ2-6; the D gene is possibly TRBD2 (6 bases). Trimming stripped 7 bases from V and 0 bases from J, with 10 bases between. In germline, CDR1 is SNHLY, CDR2 FYNNEI. This CDR3 spans 15 amino acids. The CDR3 sequence: CASKEGYSGANVLTF. The DNA for the CDR3 is TGTGCCAGCAAGGAGGGATACTCTGGGGCCAACGTCCTGACTTTC.

This clonotype was found many times. The chain carries TRBV20-1 and TRBJ2-7; 7 bases are a match to TRBD2. In germline, CDR1 is DFQATT, CDR2 SNEGSKA (reference sequence). V shed 2 bases and J 4 bases; nucleotides not matched to a gene: 8. The CDR3 consists of 14 residues. In DNA, the CDR3 is TGCAGTGCTAGATTGGCGGGAGTGTTTTACGAGCAGTACTTC. Amino acids: CSARLAGVFYEQYF.

The V call is TRBV7-9, the J call TRBJ1-1; D remains ambiguous. V was cut by 5 bases and J by 3 bases, with 10 bases left in between. Germline CDR1 is SEHNR and CDR2 is FQNEAQ (reference sequence). The CDR3 has 13 residues. This CDR3 reads CASSAPGYTEAFF. The CDR3 nucleotides are TGTGCCAGCAGCGCCCCGGGTTACACTGAAGCTTTCTTT.

This clonotype was observed a few times. A clone one base away is much larger, so this may be a read error. The chain combines TRBV5-7 with TRBJ1-2; D not resolved. TRBV5-7 is noted as an ORF with a role that remains uncertain. Trimming left V 0 bases short and J 4 bases short, with 7 bases between. This CDR3 is built from 13 residues. CDR3: CASSLGPSYGYTF. The CDR3, as DNA: TGTGCCAGCAGCTTGGGACCTTCCTATGGCTACACCTTC.

The V and J genes are TRBV5-6 and TRBJ2-7; D possibly matches TRBD1 or TRBD2 (5 bases each). This CDR3 has 14 amino acids. Trimming cost V 4 bases and J 1 base, with 12 bases left between them. Per germline, CDR1 SGHDT and CDR2 YYEEEE. CDR3 nucleotides: TGTGCCAGCAGCGCATTGGGACGTTCCTACGAGCAGTACTTC. This translates into CASSALGRSYEQYF.

This rearrangement joins TRBV6-1 to TRBJ1-6, with 8 positions matching TRBD1. The CDR3 consists of 15 residues. Germline CDR1 is MNHNS and CDR2 is SASEGT. The J segment lost 10 bases and the V segment lost 0 bases, leaving 5 bases of the junction unmatched. The chain's CDR3 is CASSEAWTGQSPLHF. CDR3 nucleotide sequence: TGTGCCAGCAGTGAAGCGTGGACAGGGCAATCACCCCTCCACTTT.

In the case of this clonotype: A much larger clonotype is one base distant, so this may be a read error. V gene TRBV20-1 combines with J gene TRBJ1-2; 9 nucleotides line up with TRBD1. J was trimmed by 0 bases and V by 2 bases; bases with no gene match: 7. Germline CDR1 DFQATT, CDR2 SNEGSKA (reference sequence). The CDR3 has 16 amino acids. The CDR3 DNA reads as TGCAGTGCTAGATCCCTTGGGGACAGGGCTAACTATGGCTACACCTTC. Protein product: CSARSLGDRANYGYTF.

J is TRBJ1-2 and V is TRBV29-1, with D unresolved. This CDR3 spans 11 amino acids. With 3 bases removed from V and 5 bases from J, the gap between germline ends came to 7 bases. CDR1 and CDR2 (germline): SQVTM, ANQGSEA. The CDR3 coding sequence is TGCAGCGTTGACTCCGTGTATGGCTACACCTTC. Translated, it gives CSVDSVYGYTF.